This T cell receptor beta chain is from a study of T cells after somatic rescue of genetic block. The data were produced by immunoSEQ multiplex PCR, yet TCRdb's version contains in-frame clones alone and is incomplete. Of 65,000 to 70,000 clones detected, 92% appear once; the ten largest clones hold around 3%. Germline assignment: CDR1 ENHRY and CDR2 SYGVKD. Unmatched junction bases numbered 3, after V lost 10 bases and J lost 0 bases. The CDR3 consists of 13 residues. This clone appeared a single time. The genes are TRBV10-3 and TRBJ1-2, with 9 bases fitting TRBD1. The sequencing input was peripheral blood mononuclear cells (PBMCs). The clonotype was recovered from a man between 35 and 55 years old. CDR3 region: CATRQGANYGYTF. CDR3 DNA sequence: TGTGCCACACGACAGGGGGCTAACTATGGCTACACCTTC.